The 32 T cell receptor beta chains reported below all come from one sample, sequenced in a study of Ad26.COV2.S vaccination and SARS-CoV-2 variants. Treatment given: over 15 received Ad26.COV2.S at low or high dose, single or two shots; 5 received placebo; per-sample allocation not given. Day 63 after the first vaccine or placebo injection was the time point for sampling. TCRdb keeps only in-frame clones here, not all; method: immunoSEQ multiplex PCR. This table holds roughly 380,000 clones, around 89% found once. This sample comprised peripheral blood, obtained in a trial of Ad26.COV2.S vaccine versus placebo. These TCRs come from a person aged 18-65 years who received the Ad26.COV2.S COVID-19 vaccine or a placebo.

This clone was detected a few times. The V call is TRBV19, the J call TRBJ1-5, with 8 bases fitting TRBD1. This CDR3 has 14 amino acids. Germline CDR1 and CDR2: LNHDA and SQIVND (reference sequence). The V and J ends lost 6 bases and 6 bases, in that order; junction bases with no gene match: 7. The CDR3 DNA reads TGTGCCAGTAGGGAGACAGGGGCCGGTCAGCCCCAGCATTTT. This translates into CASRETGAGQPQHF.

The chain uses TRBV10-2 and TRBJ2-3; the match to TRBD1 covers 7 bases. Germline-derived CDR1 and CDR2 are WSHSY and SAAADI. The trim removed 8 bases at V and 1 base at J, leaving 3 bases unmatched. This CDR3 contains 13 residues. The CDR3 loop is CASRQGGTDTQYF. DNA for the CDR3: TGCGCCAGCCGACAGGGAGGCACAGATACGCAGTATTTT.

J is TRBJ1-1 and V is TRBV18; D gene ambiguous. V lost 3 bases and J 4 bases, leaving 21 bases between the germline ends. The CDR3 is made up of 17 amino acids. From germline, CDR1 is KGHSH and CDR2 LQKENI. For the CDR3, the DNA is TGTGCCAGCTCACCTACCTCCGACCTTAACCTGGGCACTGAAGCTTTCTTT. Its translation is CASSPTSDLNLGTEAFF.

The V gene is TRBV4-2, the J gene TRBJ1-1; 8 bases fit TRBD1. This CDR3 region has 15 residues. Germline CDR1 reads LGHNA; CDR2 reads YNFKEQ. V dropped 4 bases and J dropped 0; count of bases not matched to a gene: 4. CDR3 protein: CASSPTGEMNTEAFF. The CDR3 bases are TGTGCCAGCAGCCCGACAGGGGAGATGAACACTGAAGCTTTCTTT.

This sequence joins TRBV15 and TRBJ2-7; TRBD2 matches at 9 bases. Germline lookup yields CDR1 LNHNV and CDR2 YYDKDF (reference sequence). The CDR3 extends over 14 amino acids. The ends lost 1 base at V and 4 bases at J; junction bases unmatched: 2. CDR3 coding DNA: TGTGCCACCAGCAGAGGTGCGGGGGGGTACGAGCAGTACTTC. Translating it yields CATSRGAGGYEQYF.

The chain couples TRBV7-9 to TRBJ2-2; 7 positions agree with TRBD1. The CDR3 extends over 17 amino acids. Germline V gene sequence: CDR1 SEHNR, CDR2 FQNEAQ (reference sequence). V was pared by 1 base and J by 4 bases, with 9 bases of the junction left unmatched. DNA of the CDR3: TGTGCCAGCAGCTTAGGGAGACCGGGACAGCTCACCGGGGAGCTGTTTTTT. Its protein product is CASSLGRPGQLTGELFF. Together with reference TRBV7-9 and TRBJ2-2, the CDR3 gives the full variable domain: DTGVSQNPRHKITKRGQNVTFRCDPISEHNRLYWYRQTLGQGPEFLTYFQNEAQLEKSRLLSDRFSAERPKGSFSTLEIQRTEQGDSAMYLCASSLGRPGQLTGELFFGEGSRLTVL.

The rearrangement links TRBV6-5 to TRBJ1-2; 7 bases are shared with TRBD1. Germline V CDR1 and CDR2: MNHEY, SVGAGI. J was trimmed by 7 bases and V by 5 bases; bases with no gene match: 7. The CDR3 spans 13 residues. The CDR3 coding sequence is TGTGCCAGCAGTCTCCGGGCAGGGGGTGGCTACACCTTC. Its translation: CASSLRAGGGYTF.

The chain combines TRBV15 with TRBJ2-2; the D is unclear. This CDR3 comprises 14 residues. In germline, CDR1 is LNHNV, CDR2 YYDKDF (reference sequence). Trimming pared 3 bases from V and 1 base from J, leaving 6 bases between. The CDR3 bases are TGTGCCACCAGCAGTTTACAGAACACCGGGGAGCTGTTTTTT. Its protein is CATSSLQNTGELFF.

The table lists this clone with a count of one. The chain carries TRBV10-3 and TRBJ2-1; D uncertain. V lost 0 bases and J 4 bases, leaving 4 bases between the germline ends. The CDR3 sequence is 13 residues long. Germline CDR1 ENHRY, CDR2 SYGVKD. The CDR3 DNA reads as TGTGCCATCAGTGAGTCGAATTACAATGAGCAGTTCTTC. This codes for CAISESNYNEQFF.

V gene TRBV5-6 combines with J gene TRBJ2-5; D call uncertain. The V gene's germline CDR1 is SGHDT and CDR2 YYEEEE. This CDR3 has 11 amino acids. Trimming stripped 4 bases from V and 4 bases from J, with 5 bases between. In nucleotides, the CDR3 is TGTGCCAGCAGCAAGAGAGAGACCCAGTACTTC. It is translated as CASSKRETQYF. The variable domain in full, with the rest retrieved from reference TRBV5-6 and TRBJ2-5, is DAGVTQSPTHLIKTRGQQVTLRCSPKSGHDTVSWYQQALGQGPQFIFQYYEEEERQRGNFPDRFSGHQFPNYSSELNVNALLLGDSALYLCASSKRETQYFGPGTRLLVL.

This clone has only a few counts. The J gene is TRBJ2-3, the V gene TRBV30; tentatively, D is TRBD1 or TRBD2 (6 bases each). This CDR3 is 14 amino acids long. Trimming took 2 bases from V and 0 from J, leaving 9 bases between them. CDR1 and CDR2 from the germline V gene are GTSNPN and SVGIG (reference sequence). This chain's CDR3 is CAWSWGASTDTQYF. In nucleotides, the CDR3 is TGTGCCTGGAGTTGGGGGGCTAGCACAGATACGCAGTATTTT.

The genes are TRBV5-1 and TRBJ1-2, with D possibly matching TRBD1 (6 bases). V shed 1 base and J shed 0 bases, with 13 bases lying between them. CDR1 SGHRS and CDR2 YFSETQ come from the germline V gene. CDR3 length equals 16 residues. In DNA form, the CDR3 reads TGCGCCAGCAGCTTGAGGGGGGTAGAAGCTAACTATGGCTACACCTTC. It translates to CASSLRGVEANYGYTF. The whole variable domain, filled in from reference TRBV5-1 and TRBJ1-2, reads KAGVTQTPRYLIKTRGQQVTLSCSPISGHRSVSWYQQTPGQGLQFLFEYFSETQRNKGNFPGRFSGRQFSNSRSEMNVSTLELGDSALYLCASSLRGVEANYGYTFGSGTRLTVV.

The chain joins TRBV11-3 to TRBJ1-3, with no clear D. In germline, CDR1 is SGHNT, CDR2 YENEEA. This CDR3 comprises 13 residues. V was trimmed by 5 bases and J by 2 bases, leaving 7 bases between them. CDR3 in amino acids: CASSQDPGNTIYF. DNA for the CDR3: TGTGCCAGCAGCCAAGACCCTGGAAACACCATATATTTT.

The rearrangement uses TRBV27 and TRBJ2-1; 7 bases agree with TRBD1. Germline V gives CDR1 MNHEY, CDR2 SMNVEV (reference sequence). The V gene end was trimmed by 2 bases and the J gene end by 7 bases; junction bases not matched to a gene: 5. This CDR3 region has 14 residues. The CDR3 reads CASSLIDRANEQFF. For the CDR3, the DNA is TGTGCCAGCAGTTTAATCGACAGGGCGAATGAGCAGTTCTTC.

The rearrangement joins TRBV9 to TRBJ2-7, with TRBD1 matching 9 bases. V shed 4 bases, J shed 1 base, and the junction held 6 bases outside the gene matches. CDR1 and CDR2 from the germline V gene are SGDLS and YYNGEE. CDR3 size: 15 residues. The CDR3 protein is CASSPWTGESYEQYF. The DNA for the CDR3 is TGTGCCAGCAGCCCATGGACAGGGGAGTCCTACGAGCAGTACTTC.

This chain connects TRBV2 to TRBJ1-5; 8 bases are a match to TRBD1. J was trimmed by 7 bases and V by 5 bases; bases with no gene match: 7. Germline values: CDR1 SNHLY, CDR2 FYNNEI. This CDR3 contains 14 residues. As DNA, the CDR3 is TGTGCCAGCAGTATTGACAGGGGTGGCCAGCCCCAGCATTTT. Amino acid sequence: CASSIDRGGQPQHF.

The rearrangement joins TRBV7-8 to TRBJ2-3, with TRBD2 as a possible D gene (6 bases). The V gene lost 5 bases and the J gene lost 3 bases, with 18 bases spanning the gap. Germline loops: CDR1 SGHVS, CDR2 FQNEAQ. The CDR3 extends over 16 amino acids. Here the CDR3 DNA reads TGTGCCAGCAGCGCGAGGCCCGGGACTCCAACAGATACGCAGTATTTT. Protein product: CASSARPGTPTDTQYF.

This sequence joins TRBV19 and TRBJ1-5; 7 positions agree with TRBD1. Germline lookup yields CDR1 LNHDA and CDR2 SQIVND (reference sequence). This CDR3 comprises 15 residues. The V segment lost 3 bases and the J segment 9 bases; nucleotides outside the gene matches: 11. CDR3 sequence: CASSMVGQGERPQHF. CDR3 bases: TGTGCCAGTAGTATGGTCGGGCAGGGGGAACGGCCCCAGCATTTT. Full variable domain (rest looked up from reference TRBV19 and TRBJ1-5): DGGITQSPKYLFRKEGQNVTLSCEQNLNHDAMYWYRQDPGQGLRLIYYSQIVNDFQKGDIAEGYSVSREKKESFPLTVTSAQKNPTAFYLCASSMVGQGERPQHFGDGTRLSIL.

This clone occurred once. Other nucleotide sequences from this sample produce the same CDR3. J is TRBJ1-5 and V is TRBV9, with D perhaps TRBD1 (5 bases). V was trimmed by 0 bases and J by 1 base, leaving 8 bases between them. This CDR3 is built from 15 residues. Germline V gene sequence: CDR1 SGDLS, CDR2 YYNGEE. CDR3 in amino acids: CASSVGGDSNQPQHF. The CDR3 DNA reads as TGTGCCAGCAGCGTAGGTGGGGACAGCAATCAGCCCCAGCATTTT.

The J gene is TRBJ1-6, the V gene TRBV5-4, with D maybe TRBD1 (5 bases). CDR1 is SGHNT, CDR2 YYREEE, per germline (reference sequence). Trimming removed 4 bases at V and 7 bases at J, with 21 bases between. The CDR3 runs 17 residues. The CDR3 is CASSAVPRSGLNSPLHF. The CDR3 DNA reads as TGTGCCAGCAGCGCGGTACCCAGGTCGGGACTCAATTCACCCCTCCACTTT.

V usage is TRBV4-1 and J usage is TRBJ2-3; the D gene is possibly TRBD2 (5 bases). Trimming took off 0 bases at V and 0 bases at J, with 13 bases between the two ends. This CDR3 has 17 amino acids. CDR1 is MGHRA and CDR2 is YSYEKL in the germline V gene. CDR3 loop: CASSQEGSGVSTDTQYF. The CDR3 DNA reads as TGCGCCAGCAGCCAAGAAGGGTCCGGGGTGAGCACAGATACGCAGTATTTT.

This clone was recorded once. The genes are TRBV7-2 and TRBJ2-7; 8 nucleotides align to TRBD2. The V segment lost 7 bases and the J segment 5 bases; nucleotides outside the gene matches: 10. The CDR3 length is 14 residues. Germline V gives CDR1 SGHTA, CDR2 FQGNSA. The CDR3, as DNA: TGTGCCAGCAAGTCGGTAGCGGGGTCCCACGAGCAGTACTTC. Residues: CASKSVAGSHEQYF. Looking up the rest from reference TRBV7-2 and TRBJ2-7 gives the full variable domain: GAGVSQSPSNKVTEKGKDVELRCDPISGHTALYWYRQSLGQGLEFLIYFQGNSAPDKSGLPSDRFSAERTGGSVSTLTIQRTQQEDSAVYLCASKSVAGSHEQYFGPGTRLTVT.

The CDR3 sequence is CASSPSPLLGTQYF. DNA for the CDR3: TGTGCCAGCTCACCCTCACCCCTTCTTGGGACCCAGTACTTC. V and J are TRBV18 and TRBJ2-5; D not certain. V was trimmed by 3 bases and J by 7 bases, leaving 15 bases between them. The germline CDR1 and CDR2 sequences are KGHSH and LQKENI. This CDR3 comprises 14 residues.

This chain uses TRBV5-1 with TRBJ2-7; 7 bases are shared with TRBD2. Germline CDR1 and CDR2: SGHRS and YFSETQ. J lost 7 bases, V lost 0 bases, and 10 bases had no gene match. The CDR3 consists of 15 residues. The CDR3 coding sequence is TGCGCCAGCAGCTTGGATGGCGGGGGAACGGGGGAGCAGTACTTC. It encodes CASSLDGGGTGEQYF.

The chain recombines TRBV5-6 with TRBJ1-4; tentatively, D is TRBD1 (6 bases). The germline V and J ends were trimmed by 0 bases and 4 bases, with 10 bases remaining between them. CDR1 and CDR2 (germline): SGHDT, YYEEEE. The CDR3 consists of 15 residues. In nucleotides, the CDR3 is TGTGCCAGCAGCTTGGCGGGGGCAGTTAATGAAAAACTGTTTTTT. This gives the protein CASSLAGAVNEKLFF.

This chain joins TRBV6-5 and TRBJ2-6, with D unclear. The V end was cut by 7 bases, the J end by 0 bases, with 10 bases between. The CDR3 has 15 residues. Per the germline V gene, CDR1 is MNHEY and CDR2 is SVGAGI. The CDR3 loop reads CASTETLSGANVLTF. CDR3 in DNA: TGTGCCAGCACAGAGACTCTCTCTGGGGCCAACGTCCTGACTTTC.

J is TRBJ2-7 and V is TRBV7-9; D is undetermined. Germline V CDR1 and CDR2: SEHNR, FQNEAQ (reference sequence). The CDR3 consists of 12 residues. V lost 6 bases and J 0 bases, leaving 6 bases between the germline ends. DNA of the CDR3: TGTGCCAGCAGTTGGGACTCCTACGAGCAGTACTTC. This translates into CASSWDSYEQYF.

The chain uses TRBV6-6 and TRBJ2-5; 8 positions match TRBD1. Germline CDR1 is MNHNY and CDR2 is SVGAGI (reference sequence). The CDR3 is 12 amino acids. The V segment lost 9 bases and the J segment 7 bases; nucleotides outside the gene matches: 7. The CDR3 loop is CASGSGGGTQYF. In DNA form, the CDR3 reads TGTGCCAGTGGTTCAGGGGGCGGGACCCAGTACTTC.

The rearrangement uses TRBV18 and TRBJ1-5, with 12 nucleotides matching TRBD1. J gave up 1 base and V 0 bases, and 4 bases lay outside the gene matches. Germline values: CDR1 KGHSH, CDR2 LQKENI. The CDR3 totals 18 residues. Here the CDR3 DNA reads TGTGCCAGCTCACCACCGGGACAGGGGGCGCCGAGCAATCAGCCCCAGCATTTT. Encoded protein: CASSPPGQGAPSNQPQHF.

The CDR3 nucleotides are TGTGCCTGGAGTGTACGCCGGACAGGCTCCTACGAGCAGTACTTC. Its protein product is CAWSVRRTGSYEQYF. The genes are TRBV30 and TRBJ2-7; 7 bases align to TRBD1. Germline CDR1 is GTSNPN and CDR2 is SVGIG (reference sequence). The junction had 5 bases not matched to a gene; V was cut back by 0 bases and J by 0 bases. The CDR3 is 15 residues long.

This chain links TRBV15 with TRBJ1-3; D uncertain. Trimming left V 0 bases short and J 1 base short, with 10 bases between. This CDR3 comprises 16 residues. The V gene's germline CDR1 is LNHNV and CDR2 YYDKDF (reference sequence). CDR3 residues: CATSRDRGPSGNTIYF. CDR3 coding DNA: TGTGCCACCAGCAGAGATCGCGGTCCTTCTGGAAACACCATATATTTT.

The chain combines TRBV5-6 with TRBJ2-3; 7 bases line up with TRBD1. With 7 bases clipped from V and 2 bases from J, the junction kept 10 bases outside the gene matches. Germline V gene lookup returns CDR1 SGHDT and CDR2 YYEEEE. The CDR3 spans 15 residues. CDR3 amino acids: CASASQGWDTDTQYF. CDR3 DNA sequence: TGTGCCAGCGCCTCACAGGGGTGGGACACAGATACGCAGTATTTT.